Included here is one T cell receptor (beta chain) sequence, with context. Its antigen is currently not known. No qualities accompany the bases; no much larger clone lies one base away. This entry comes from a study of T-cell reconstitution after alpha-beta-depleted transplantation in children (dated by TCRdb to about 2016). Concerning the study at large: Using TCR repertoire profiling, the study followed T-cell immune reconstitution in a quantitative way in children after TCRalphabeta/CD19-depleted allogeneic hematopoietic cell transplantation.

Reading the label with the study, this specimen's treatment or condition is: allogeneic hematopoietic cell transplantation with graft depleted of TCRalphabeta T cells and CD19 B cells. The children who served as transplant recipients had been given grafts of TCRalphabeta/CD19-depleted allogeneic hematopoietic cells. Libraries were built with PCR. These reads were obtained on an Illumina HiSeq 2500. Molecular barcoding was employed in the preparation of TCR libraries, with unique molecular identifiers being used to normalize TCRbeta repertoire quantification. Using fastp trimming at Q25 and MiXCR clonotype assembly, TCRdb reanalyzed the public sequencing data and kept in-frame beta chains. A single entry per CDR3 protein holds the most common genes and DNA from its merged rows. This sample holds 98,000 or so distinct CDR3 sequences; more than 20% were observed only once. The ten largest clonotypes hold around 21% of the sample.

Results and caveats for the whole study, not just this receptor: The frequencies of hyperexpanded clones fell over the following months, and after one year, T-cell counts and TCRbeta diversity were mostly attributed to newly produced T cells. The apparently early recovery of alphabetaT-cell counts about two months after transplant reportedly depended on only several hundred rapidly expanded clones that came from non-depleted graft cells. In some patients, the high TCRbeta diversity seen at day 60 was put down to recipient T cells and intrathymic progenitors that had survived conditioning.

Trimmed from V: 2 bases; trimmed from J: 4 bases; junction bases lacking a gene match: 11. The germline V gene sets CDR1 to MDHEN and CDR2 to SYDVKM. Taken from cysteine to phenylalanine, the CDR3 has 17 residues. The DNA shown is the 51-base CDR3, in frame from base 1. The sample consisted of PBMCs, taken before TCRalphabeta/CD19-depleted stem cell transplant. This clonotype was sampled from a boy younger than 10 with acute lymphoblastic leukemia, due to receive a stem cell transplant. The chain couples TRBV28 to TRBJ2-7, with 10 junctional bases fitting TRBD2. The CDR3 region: CASSLDRLAGVSYEQYF. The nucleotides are TGTGCCAGCAGTTTAGACCGTCTAGCGGGAGTTTCATACGAGCAGTACTTC. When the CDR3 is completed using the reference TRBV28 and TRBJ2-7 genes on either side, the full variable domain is DVKVTQSSRYLVKRTGEKVFLECVQDMDHENMFWYRQDPGLGLRLIYFSYDVKMKEKGDIPEGYSVSREKKERFSLILESASTNQTSMYLCASSLDRLAGVSYEQYFGPGTRLTVT.